These 8 T cell receptor beta chains were all obtained from the same sample, sequenced in a study of OX40 agonist ivuxolimab in advanced cancers. Assay used: immunoSEQ multiplex PCR; TCRdb lists only in-frame clones, some missing. The sample lists about 43,000 clones; around 87% were seen once. The sequencing used CD4+ or CD8+ T cells sorted from blood, collected in a trial of the OX40 agonist ivuxolimab. The receptors were gathered from an adult with an advanced solid tumor such as melanoma, head and neck, liver or kidney cancer.

J is TRBJ1-4 and V is TRBV7-8; 11 bases fit TRBD1. Germline V CDR1 and CDR2: SGHVS, FQNEAQ. Trimming removed 5 bases from V and 7 bases from J; junction bases left unmatched: 6. The CDR3 spans 15 residues. The CDR3 reads CASSLLDRGLEKLFF. DNA of the CDR3: TGTGCCAGCAGCCTCTTGGACAGGGGGCTTGAAAAACTGTTTTTT.

The rearrangement uses TRBV29-1 and TRBJ1-4, with D tentatively TRBD1 (5 bases). The CDR3 spans 13 residues. Trimming removed 2 bases at V and 6 bases at J, with 10 bases between. In germline, CDR1 is SQVTM, CDR2 ANQGSEA. The CDR3 here is CSVEKGRDEKLFF. In nucleotides, the CDR3 is TGCAGCGTTGAAAAGGGGAGAGATGAAAAACTGTTTTTT.

V is TRBV9 and J is TRBJ2-1; D possibly matches TRBD1 or TRBD2 (6 bases each). The CDR3 contains 15 residues. The V gene's germline CDR1 is SGDLS and CDR2 YYNGEE. Between the trimmed V and J ends, which lost 3 bases and 4 bases, there was a span of 14 bases. This CDR3 is CASSAEGGEYNEQFF. The CDR3 DNA reads TGTGCCAGCAGCGCCGAGGGGGGAGAGTACAATGAGCAGTTCTTC. The variable domain in full, with the rest retrieved from reference TRBV9 and TRBJ2-1, is DSGVTQTPKHLITATGQRVTLRCSPRSGDLSVYWYQQSLDQGLQFLIQYYNGEERAKGNILERFSAQQFPDLHSELNLSSLELGDSALYFCASSAEGGEYNEQFFGPGTRLTVL.

The chain links TRBV6-1 to TRBJ2-7; 9 bases are a match to TRBD1. The ends lost 8 bases at V and 2 bases at J; junction bases unmatched: 7. The CDR3 has 14 residues. The V gene's germline CDR1 is MNHNS and CDR2 SASEGT. The CDR3 region is CASGRQGGTYEQYF. The CDR3 DNA reads as TGTGCCAGCGGGAGACAGGGGGGGACCTACGAGCAGTACTTC.

The rearrangement links TRBV4-1 to TRBJ1-2; 8 nucleotides match TRBD1. The CDR3 has 15 amino acids. Germline lookup yields CDR1 MGHRA and CDR2 YSYEKL. V was clipped by 1 base and J by 4 bases; unmatched bases: 5. DNA for the CDR3: TGCGCCAGCAGCCAAGCAAGGGACAGGTTCTATGGCTACACCTTC. As protein: CASSQARDRFYGYTF.

This chain uses TRBV5-6 with TRBJ2-3; D not certain. V was pared by 0 bases and J by 8 bases, with 7 bases between. Germline V gene lookup returns CDR1 SGHDT and CDR2 YYEEEE. This CDR3 region has 12 residues. This CDR3 is CASSLDVGTQYF. In DNA form, the CDR3 reads TGTGCCAGCAGCTTGGACGTCGGTACGCAGTATTTT.

In DNA form, the CDR3 reads TGTGCCAGCAGTGTAGTTCGAGAGCAGTACTTC. Its protein product is CASSVVREQYF. The chain uses TRBV6-5 and TRBJ2-7, with D unresolved. This CDR3 is built from 11 residues. V was cut by 5 bases and J by 7 bases, with 9 bases left in between. Germline V lookup: CDR1 MNHEY, CDR2 SVGAGI.

The chain joins TRBV5-6 to TRBJ1-1, with D uncertain. The CDR3 sequence is 15 residues long. Germline V gives CDR1 SGHDT, CDR2 YYEEEE. V was pared by 4 bases and J by 0 bases, with 13 bases between. The CDR3 coding sequence is TGTGCCAGCAGCCCTAGCAGGTACGTGAACACTGAAGCTTTCTTT. Amino acids: CASSPSRYVNTEAFF.